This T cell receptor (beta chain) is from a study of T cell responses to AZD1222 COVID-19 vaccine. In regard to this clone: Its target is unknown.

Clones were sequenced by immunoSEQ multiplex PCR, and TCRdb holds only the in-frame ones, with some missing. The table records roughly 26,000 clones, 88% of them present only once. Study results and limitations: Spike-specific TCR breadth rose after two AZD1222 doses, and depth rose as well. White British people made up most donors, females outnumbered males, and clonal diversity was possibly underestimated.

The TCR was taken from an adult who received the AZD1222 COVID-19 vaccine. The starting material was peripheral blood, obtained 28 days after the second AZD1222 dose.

As DNA, the CDR3 is TGTGCCAGCAGTTTACCGGGGGTCGGGGAGACCCAGTACTTC. This gives the protein CASSLPGVGETQYF. J is TRBJ2-5 and V is TRBV27, with D perhaps matching TRBD2 (6 bases). V lost 2 bases and J 5 bases, leaving 12 bases between the germline ends. Germline values: CDR1 MNHEY, CDR2 SMNVEV (reference sequence). The CDR3 has 14 amino acids.